Described below is a single T cell receptor beta chain sequence and its context. How the authors handled the data: Estimation of nucleated cell counts relied on the amplification of reference gene primers. Sequencing used immunoSEQ multiplex PCR; TCRdb keeps in-frame clones, though not all of them. V and J calls and clone size follow that table, whereas D and trimming were derived from the DNA. The table includes about 250,000 clones, about 86% detected once. The record originates from a study of blood T cell repertoires in COVID-19. Across the whole study: COVID-19 samples, acute and convalescent, were from the United States, Italy and Spain. Nucleic acid was either cDNA or gDNA, and it came from T cells, B-cell-depleted T cells, or PBMCs.

CDR1 is MNHEY and CDR2 is SVGAGI in the germline V gene. V dropped 7 bases and J dropped 8; count of bases not matched to a gene: 8. The CDR3 runs 14 residues. Sequencing input: peripheral blood. The chain recombines TRBV6-5 with TRBJ1-6, with TRBD1 matching 7 bases. The source is an older man with acute or convalescent COVID-19. CDR3 nucleotide sequence: TGTGCCAGCACCCGAGGGACAGCTTATTCACCCCTCCACTTT. Its protein product is CASTRGTAYSPLHF.